This is a list of T cell receptor beta chains from one sample in a study of cytomegalovirus exposure and HLA in healthy donors. Data came from immunoSEQ multiplex PCR; TCRdb stores just in-frame clones and leaves some out. The sample includes some 200,000 clones, 60% to 80% of them seen just once. Source material: PBMCs. These receptors were collected from a man aged 40-49 years in good health and CMV-seronegative. Each CDR3 is given with its conserved first and last residue. A D gene is named only where the DNA matches it firmly. Not all rows give a size; the values are once, few, many and, for expanded clones, a class.

cdr3_nt cdr3_aa clone_size d_call j_call v_call cdr3_length
TGTGCCAGCAATTTCTACCGTCGTTACACAGATACGCAGTATTTT CASNFYRRYTDTQYF NA NA TRBJ2-3 TRBV6-1 15
TGTGCCAGCAGGAGACTAGCGGGAGGGTCAGATACGCAGTATTTT CASRRLAGGSDTQYF few TRBD2 TRBJ2-3 TRBV6-5 15
TGCGCCAGCAGCTTGCGGTCAGGGACAGACTCTGGAAACACCATATATTTT CASSLRSGTDSGNTIYF NA TRBD1 TRBJ1-3 TRBV5-1 17
TGTGCCAGTAGTATATCTACAGGGAGCCGTGAAGCTTTCTTT CASSISTGSREAFF NA NA TRBJ1-1 TRBV19 14
TGTGCCAGCAGCCAAAGGACTAGCGGGAGTACCTACGAGCAGTACTTC CASSQRTSGSTYEQYF NA TRBD2 TRBJ2-7 TRBV7-9 16
TGTGCCAGCAGCGGACAGTTGAACACTGAAGCTTTCTTT CASSGQLNTEAFF NA NA TRBJ1-1 TRBV28 13
TGTGCCAGCAGCCAACCCATGAGACTAGCCAAAAACATTCAGTACTTC CASSQPMRLAKNIQYF NA NA TRBJ2-4 TRBV7-8 16
TGTGCCAGCAGCTTGGGGACTAGCGGGAGGGCGGCCTACGAGCAGTACTTC CASSLGTSGRAAYEQYF NA TRBD2 TRBJ2-7 TRBV9 17
TGTGCCAGCAGTTTCATCAGGTCCCTCTCCTACGAGCAGTACTTC CASSFIRSLSYEQYF NA NA TRBJ2-7 TRBV28 15
TGTTCCAGCAGCTTACAGGTACTGGACGAGCAGTACTTC CSSSLQVLDEQYF NA NA TRBJ2-7 TRBV7-9 13
TGTGCCAGCAGCGCGGGGGGGTCAGTTTCTGCTCCTGAAGCTTTCTTT CASSAGGSVSAPEAFF once NA TRBJ1-1 TRBV9 16
TGTGCCAGCAGCCCCACAGGGAACCACGAGCAGTACTTC CASSPTGNHEQYF NA NA TRBJ2-7 TRBV6-5 13
TGTGCCAGTAGTCTGCCGGGACTGGGGGAGACCCAGTACTTC CASSLPGLGETQYF NA NA TRBJ2-5 TRBV19 14
TGTGCCAGCAGGACCGGGGGGCCCGGAAACACCATATATTTT CASRTGGPGNTIYF few NA TRBJ1-3 TRBV6-6 14
TGTGCCAGTAGTAATAGGGAGACCTACTACGAGCAGTACTTC CASSNRETYYEQYF few NA TRBJ2-7 TRBV19 14
TGTGCCAGCAGCTTAGATTTTCAGGGGAGAGGAGGCTACACCTTC CASSLDFQGRGGYTF NA NA TRBJ1-2 TRBV11-2 15
TGTGCCAGCAGCGCCCGGGACAGGGGAGTTGGGGACGGGGGGACCCAGTACTTC CASSARDRGVGDGGTQYF few TRBD1 TRBJ2-5 TRBV9 18
TGTGCCAGCAGGCCTCCGGGACTAGCGGGACCCCAGGAGCAGTTCTTC CASRPPGLAGPQEQFF NA TRBD2 TRBJ2-1 TRBV7-3 16
TGTGCCAGCAGCTTGACTAGCGGGGGCTCAGATACGCAGTATTTT CASSLTSGGSDTQYF NA TRBD2 TRBJ2-3 TRBV7-2 15
TGTGCCTGGAGTGCTCCAGGGCTTGAGCAGTACTTC CAWSAPGLEQYF NA NA TRBJ2-7 TRBV30 12
TGTGCCAGCACCATCATATTAGGGGGAGGGGTCGAGGAAGCTTTCTTT CASTIILGGGVEEAFF NA NA TRBJ1-1 TRBV28 16
TGTGCCAGCAGCCCCATCCACAGGGGGAATCAGCCCCAGCATTTT CASSPIHRGNQPQHF NA TRBD1 TRBJ1-5 TRBV5-5 15
TGTGCCAGCTCGCAGGGGACGAGCAATCAGCCCCAGCATTTT CASSQGTSNQPQHF NA NA TRBJ1-5 TRBV2 14
TGTGCCAGCAGCCAAGATCTGTGGCGCGAAACCAGGGTAGAAGCTTTCTTT CASSQDLWRETRVEAFF NA NA TRBJ1-1 TRBV14 17
TGTGCCAGCAGTGATCCCCGGGTGGGAGATACGCAGTATTTT CASSDPRVGDTQYF NA NA TRBJ2-3 TRBV6-1 14
TGCGCCAGCAGCCAGGGACAGGGGGGAACTGAAGCTTTCTTT CASSQGQGGTEAFF few TRBD1 TRBJ1-1 TRBV4-1 14
TGTGCCAGCAGCCTAATATACGGGAGGGCCATTAATGAGCAGTTCTTC CASSLIYGRAINEQFF NA TRBD2 TRBJ2-1 TRBV11-1 16
TGTGCCAGCAGTTTACAGGGGTTTACTGGCTATGGCTACACCTTC CASSLQGFTGYGYTF NA NA TRBJ1-2 TRBV28 15
TGTGCCAGTAGTAACCTTGCGGGACAGTCACGCGAAAAACTGTTTTTT CASSNLAGQSREKLFF NA TRBD1 TRBJ1-4 TRBV19 16
TGTGCCAGCAGCCAAGCCAGGGCCGGGGAGCTGTTTTTT CASSQARAGELFF NA NA TRBJ2-2 TRBV14 13
TGTGCCAGCAGCTCTTATAGCACAGATACGCAGTATTTT CASSSYSTDTQYF NA NA TRBJ2-3 TRBV7-2 13
TGTGCCAGCAGCTTCCCTATAGGAGCCACAGATACGCAGTATTTT CASSFPIGATDTQYF NA NA TRBJ2-3 TRBV5-4 15
TGTGCCAGCAGTTTCAGGGGTAATAGCAATCAGCCCCAGCATTTT CASSFRGNSNQPQHF NA NA TRBJ1-5 TRBV27 15
TGTGCCAGCAGCTTAGCCGGAGGGAACACTGAAGCTTTCTTT CASSLAGGNTEAFF NA NA TRBJ1-1 TRBV7-6 14
TGTGCCAGCAGCAAGGGACTAGCGGGGGGATCCTACGAGCAGTACTTC CASSKGLAGGSYEQYF NA TRBD2 TRBJ2-7 TRBV2 16
TGTGCCAGCAGCTTATATGGGACAGGGGGATCGCAGTACTTC CASSLYGTGGSQYF once TRBD1 TRBJ2-7 TRBV13 14
TGTGCCATCAGTGAGTCGACAGGGGGCGCGAGAAGCTCTGAAGCTTTCTTT CAISESTGGARSSEAFF NA TRBD1 TRBJ1-1 TRBV10-3 17
TGTGCCAGCAGTGAACTGGGACAGAATAATTCACCCCTCCACTTT CASSELGQNNSPLHF NA TRBD1 TRBJ1-6 TRBV2 15
TGTGCCAGCAGTACCATGGCGGGTCAGTACAATGAGCAGTTCTTC CASSTMAGQYNEQFF NA NA TRBJ2-1 TRBV25-1 15
TGTGCCAGCAGCCAGACAGGACCGTGCACAGATACGCAGTATTTT CASSQTGPCTDTQYF NA NA TRBJ2-3 TRBV6-4 15
TGTGCCAGCAGCTTCGGACAGGGGGCATGGGATACGCAGTATTTT CASSFGQGAWDTQYF once TRBD1 TRBJ2-3 TRBV7-9 15
TGTGCCAGCAGCCCGGGACTAGCGGCCACAGATACGCAGTATTTT CASSPGLAATDTQYF NA TRBD2 TRBJ2-3 TRBV7-2 15
TGTGCCAGCAGGGCTAGCGAGAGCTCCTACAATGAGCAGTTCTTC CASRASESSYNEQFF few NA TRBJ2-1 TRBV6-5 15
TGTGCCAGCAGCCCTACGGGAACCGGGAGTCGAAATGAGCAGTTCTTC CASSPTGTGSRNEQFF NA NA TRBJ2-1 TRBV13 16
TGTTCCAGCAGCCAATCGGGGACAGGGGCCGTCAATGAGCAGTTCTTC CSSSQSGTGAVNEQFF NA TRBD1 TRBJ2-1 TRBV7-9 16
TGTGCTAGTGGTTCAGGGGAGCAAGGAAACACCATATATTTT CASGSGEQGNTIYF NA NA TRBJ1-3 TRBV12-5 14
TGTGCCAGCAGCTTAAAGGCCACAGGGACAGGGGCCTCCTACGAGCAGTACTTC CASSLKATGTGASYEQYF many TRBD1 TRBJ2-7 TRBV7-3 18
TGTGCCAGCAGCATCAACAGGGTGCAAGAGACCCAGTACTTC CASSINRVQETQYF NA NA TRBJ2-5 TRBV7-2 14